The present T cell receptor beta chain was sequenced within a study of OX40 agonist ivuxolimab in advanced cancers. Study-level information: Ivuxolimab was delivered to patients intravenously every 2 weeks at doses spanning 0.01 to 10 mg/kg.

Study findings and constraints: Among some nonresponders, normalized T-cell clonal expansion was also low. The CD4+ and CD8+ T cells in the blood had expanded clonally by week 6 at 0.1 to 3.0 mg/kg.

This clone was recorded only once. Antigen specificity is unknown. Method: immunoSEQ multiplex PCR; TCRdb's copy keeps in-frame clones and lacks some. The repertoire includes 60,000 to 70,000 clones, 87% of them detected once, and about 1.3% sits in the top ten. V trimming: 5 bases; J trimming: 2 bases; junction bases outside the gene matches: 12. CDR1 is SGHTS and CDR2 is YDEGEE in the germline V gene. The CDR3 has 17 residues. This chain uses TRBV5-8 with TRBJ1-5; 8 bases line up with TRBD1. This specimen consisted of CD4+ or CD8+ T cells sorted from blood, obtained in a trial of the OX40 agonist ivuxolimab. This TCR was sampled from an adult with an advanced solid tumor such as melanoma, head and neck, liver or kidney cancer. The CDR3 nucleotides read TGTGCCAGCAGACCTAGGACAGGGCCTAAGGGCAATCAGCCCCAGCATTTT. Protein product: CASRPRTGPKGNQPQHF.